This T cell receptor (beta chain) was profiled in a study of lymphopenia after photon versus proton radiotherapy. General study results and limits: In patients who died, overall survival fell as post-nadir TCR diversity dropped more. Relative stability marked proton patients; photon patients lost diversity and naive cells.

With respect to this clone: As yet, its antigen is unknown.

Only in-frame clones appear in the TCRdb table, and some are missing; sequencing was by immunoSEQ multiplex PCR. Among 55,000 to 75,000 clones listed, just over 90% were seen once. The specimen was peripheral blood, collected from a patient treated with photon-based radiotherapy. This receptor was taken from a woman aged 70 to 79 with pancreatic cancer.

The CDR3: CASSLEGGGNSYEQYF. The CDR3 region has the DNA TGCGCCAGCAGCTTGGAGGGTGGCGGAAACTCCTACGAGCAGTACTTC. This chain joins TRBV5-1 and TRBJ2-7; D is unclear. CDR1 is SGHRS, CDR2 YFSETQ, per germline. The CDR3 has 16 residues. The V gene lost 0 bases and the J gene lost 0 bases, with 13 bases spanning the gap.